Presented here are 22 T cell receptor beta chains from one specimen sequenced in a study of CD8+CD57+ T cells in acquired aplastic anemia. All sequencing subjects had displayed CD8+CD57+ cell expansion on flow cytometry. Both TCR beta VDJ combination and CDR3 sequence profiling were carried out. Genomic DNA was the template for this profiling. TCRdb ran MiXCR on the reads and lists one entry per CDR3 protein. The sample consists of more than 250,000 distinct CDR3 sequences, roughly 82% of them appearing once. The sample was sorted CD4+, CD8+, or CD8+CD57+ T cells (not recorded which) from PBMCs. The receptor set was obtained from a human donor with aplastic anemia.

As regards this clonotype: One junction end does not reproduce the germline sequence, and a read error may be involved. This chain links TRBV15 with TRBJ1-1; D call uncertain. The CDR3 contains 14 residues. Germline V CDR1 and CDR2: LNHNV, YYDKDF (reference sequence). CDR3 protein: CATSRGSEQDTPYF. The CDR3 nucleotides read TGTGCCACCAGCAGAGGCAGCGAGCAAGATACCCCTTACTTC.

In the case of this clonotype: One junction end disagrees with the germline gene, perhaps due to a read error. The gene calls are TRBV5-8 and TRBJ2-5, with D perhaps TRBD1 (6 bases). This CDR3 has 14 amino acids. Germline loops: CDR1 SGHTS, CDR2 YDEGEE. The CDR3 is CASGLGADQETQYF. The CDR3 coding sequence is TGTGCCAGCGGCTTGGGGGCGGACCAAGAGACCCAGTACTTC.

J is TRBJ2-1 and V is TRBV9; TRBD2 aligns across 7 bases. This CDR3 region has 16 residues. The germline CDR1 and CDR2 sequences are SGDLS and YYNGEE. The trim removed 2 bases at V and 9 bases at J, leaving 14 bases unmatched. Written as DNA, the CDR3 is TGTGCCAGCAGCGTCCCTAGCGGTAGTCCCTCTTTTGAGCAGTTCTTC. This encodes CASSVPSGSPSFEQFF.

The chain links TRBV11-3 to TRBJ2-1; D is ambiguous. Between the trimmed V and J ends, which lost 6 bases and 8 bases, there was a span of 14 bases. Germline CDR1 reads SGHNT; CDR2 reads YENEEA. CDR3 length equals 13 residues. CDR3 loop: CASSFDGIHEQFF. The CDR3 DNA sequence: TGTGCCAGCAGTTTTGATGGGATCCATGAGCAGTTCTTC. The whole variable domain, filled in from reference TRBV11-3 and TRBJ2-1, reads EAGVVQSPRYKIIEKKQPVAFWCNPISGHNTLYWYLQNLGQGPELLIRYENEEAVDDSQLPKDRFSAERLKGVDSTLKIQPAELGDSAVYLCASSFDGIHEQFFGPGTRLTVL.

Comment on this clonotype: At one end the junction does not follow the germline gene, possibly because of a read error. This chain links TRBV5-5 with TRBJ2-3; D is ambiguous. Germline assignment: CDR1 SGHKS and CDR2 YYEKEE (reference sequence). CDR3 size: 14 residues. CDR3: CATSMAAEKDTQYF. In DNA form, the CDR3 reads TGTGCCACCAGCATGGCAGCAGAGAAAGATACGCAGTATTTT.

The CDR3, as DNA: TGTGCCAGCAGCTTATTTACTGGGGCTAATTCACCCCTCCACTTT. Amino acid sequence: CASSLFTGANSPLHF. The chain has TRBV7-2 and TRBJ1-6, with TRBD1 as a possible D gene (5 bases). This CDR3 region has 15 residues. Germline V gene data show CDR1 as SGHTA and CDR2 as FQGNSA. V lost 2 bases, J lost 6 bases, and 11 bases lay in between. Looking up the rest from reference TRBV7-2 and TRBJ1-6 gives the full variable domain: GAGVSQSPSNKVTEKGKDVELRCDPISGHTALYWYRQSLGQGLEFLIYFQGNSAPDKSGLPSDRFSAERTGGSVSTLTIQRTQQEDSAVYLCASSLFTGANSPLHFGNGTRLTVT.

This clonotype was observed a handful of times. The V gene is TRBV13, the J gene TRBJ2-3, with D possibly matching TRBD1 (5 bases). The CDR3 runs to 14 residues. Deletions cut 4 bases from V and 2 bases from J, with 10 bases between. Per germline, CDR1 PRHDT and CDR2 FYEKMQ (reference sequence). CDR3 DNA: TGTGCCAGCAGCTCAGGACACAACACAGATACGCAGTATTTT. Amino acids: CASSSGHNTDTQYF. The whole variable domain, remainder taken from reference TRBV13 and TRBJ2-3, is AAGVIQSPRHLIKEKRETATLKCYPIPRHDTVYWYQQGPGQDPQFLISFYEKMQSDKGSIPDRFSAQQFSDYHSELNMSSLELGDSALYFCASSSGHNTDTQYFGPGTRLTVL.

Note on this clonotype: No DNA is shown, since the ends of the CDR3 on it are uncertain; the CDR3 is the one TCRdb lists. This chain links TRBV7-9 with TRBJ1-2; the table gives TRBD1 as D, unverified against the DNA. Germline V gene data show CDR1 as SEHNR and CDR2 as FQNEAQ (reference sequence). Termini included, the CDR3 measures 15 amino acids. The CDR3 is CAGQGTRETQYFETF.

In regard to this clonotype: At one of its ends the junction is not consistent with the germline gene, which may arise from a read error. CDR3 in amino acids: CASSEGSARKQSF. In nucleotides, the CDR3 is TGTGCCAGCAGCGAAGGGAGCGCCCGAAAGCAGTCCTTT. The rearrangement uses TRBV9 and TRBJ2-3, with a weak D call TRBD2 (5 bases). The germline CDR1 and CDR2 sequences are SGDLS and YYNGEE. The CDR3 has 13 residues.

This clonotype was detected only once. Because the CDR3 is missing its conserved closing phenylalanine or tryptophan, this is likely a read error. The rearrangement joins TRBV19 to TRBJ1-6; unclear D gene. This CDR3 has 16 residues. In germline, CDR1 is LNHDA, CDR2 SQIVND (reference sequence). The CDR3 region is CASSLAEGGYNAPLHV. The CDR3 bases are TGTGCCAGCAGCTTGGCGGAGGGCGGCTATAATGCACCCCTCCACGTT.

Note on this clonotype: At one end the junction does not follow the germline gene, possibly because of a read error. The rearrangement uses TRBV7-2 and TRBJ1-1, with D hard to call. The CDR3 is made up of 15 amino acids. Germline values: CDR1 SGHTA, CDR2 FQGNSA. CDR3 region: CASSLDLEETPEAFF. The CDR3 DNA reads as TGTGCCAGCAGTTTAGACTTGGAAGAGACCCCGGAAGCCTTCTTT.

This clonotype was detected only once. At one of its ends the junction is not consistent with the germline gene, which may arise from a read error. The rearrangement joins TRBV7-9 to TRBJ2-5; a possible D gene is TRBD2 (5 bases). Germline loops: CDR1 SEHNR, CDR2 FQNEAQ (reference sequence). This CDR3 comprises 14 residues. This CDR3 is CASSVETTLTGELF. As DNA, the CDR3 is TGTGCCAGCAGCGTCGAGACTACTCTCACCGGGGAGCTGTTC.

This clonotype was recorded once. The CDR3 DNA reads TGTGCCAGCAGCAGAGGGAGAGGGGGCAGAAAAGAGACCCAGTACTTC. Its translation: CASSRGRGGRKETQYF. This chain links TRBV7-9 with TRBJ2-5; 7 bases match TRBD1. This CDR3 has 16 amino acids. Germline CDR1 and CDR2: SEHNR and FQNEAQ (reference sequence). V lost 5 bases and J lost 3; bases outside the gene matches: 12.

Points on this clonotype: Relative to the germline gene, one junction end is altered; a read error may explain this. This rearrangement joins TRBV7-8 to TRBJ2-2; a possible D gene is TRBD1 (5 bases). This CDR3 region has 15 residues. Germline lookup yields CDR1 SGHVS and CDR2 FQNEAQ. Here the CDR3 reads CASSLGSGRTGQLFF. In nucleotides, the CDR3 is TGTGCCAGCAGCTTAGGGTCAGGGCGCACCGGGCAGCTGTTTTTT.

Of note for this clonotype: One junction end disagrees with the germline gene, perhaps due to a read error. The genes are TRBV11-1 and TRBJ2-3; 7 bases are a match to TRBD2. Germline V gene sequence: CDR1 SGHAT, CDR2 FQDESV (reference sequence). There are 13 residues in the CDR3. CDR3 coding DNA: TGTGCCAGCGGCTTGGGGGAGGGCGGTACGCAGTATTTT. Translating gives CASGLGEGGTQYF.

The chain has TRBV19 and TRBJ2-7; D is possibly TRBD2 (6 bases). CDR1 LNHDA and CDR2 SQIVND come from the germline V gene (reference sequence). Trimming pared 1 base from V and 7 bases from J, leaving 17 bases between. The CDR3 is 15 amino acids. The CDR3 is CASSIASEPYNEQYF. CDR3 nucleotide sequence: TGTGCCAGTAGTATAGCTAGCGAGCCCTACAATGAGCAGTACTTC.

Only one count was recorded for this clonotype. An end of the junction does not agree with germline; a read error may underlie this. CDR3 amino acids: CASSLPAGPETQYF. For the CDR3, the DNA is TGTGCCAGCAGCTTGCCGGCAGGTCCCGAGACGCAGTATTTC. V and J are TRBV7-8 and TRBJ2-5, with D uncertain. CDR1 SGHVS and CDR2 FQNEAQ come from the germline V gene. This CDR3 comprises 14 residues.

V usage is TRBV29-1 and J usage is TRBJ2-3; D may be TRBD2 (7 bases). The germline V gene encodes CDR1 SQVTM and CDR2 ANQGSEA. V lost 5 bases to trimming and J lost 0 bases, with 15 bases between them. The CDR3 is 15 amino acids. Here the CDR3 DNA reads TGCAGCGTTCGTCGGGCGGGGGCAAGCACAGATACGCAGTATTTT. Residues: CSVRRAGASTDTQYF.

DNA of the CDR3: TGTGCCAGCAGCGTAAGGGACGCGAGACGAGACCGGGAGCTGTTTTTT. Protein sequence: CASSVRDARRDRELFF. The gene calls are TRBV9 and TRBJ2-2; D might be TRBD1 or TRBD2, each matching 5 bases. With 1 base removed from V and 9 bases from J, the gap between germline ends came to 19 bases. Germline lookup yields CDR1 SGDLS and CDR2 YYNGEE. The CDR3 is 16 residues long.

The chain employs TRBV6-1 and TRBJ2-1, with unresolved D. Per germline, CDR1 MNHNS and CDR2 SASEGT. Trimming left V 4 bases short and J 6 bases short, with 7 bases between. The CDR3 has 12 amino acids. CDR3 DNA sequence: TGTGCCAGCAGTGTTAATACCAATGAGCAGTTCTTC. Translating gives CASSVNTNEQFF.

On this clonotype itself: This CDR3 fails to terminate in the conserved phenylalanine or tryptophan, so it likely reflects a read error. J is TRBJ2-3 and V is TRBV7-3; either TRBD1 or TRBD2 may fit D (6 bases each). This CDR3 region has 13 residues. Trimming removed 8 bases from V and 8 bases from J, with 17 bases in between. Germline CDR1 reads SGHTA; CDR2 reads FQGTGA. Written as DNA, the CDR3 is TGTGCCAGCGGGTTCGGGGGCAGAGCTACGCAGTATTAC. Residues: CASGFGGRATQYY.

The table lists this clonotype with a count of one. The chain is built from TRBV12-5 and TRBJ2-1; TRBD2 aligns across 7 bases. The CDR3 consists of 17 residues. Germline CDR1 reads LGHNT; CDR2 reads FRNRAP. Trimming removed 3 bases from V and 8 bases from J; junction bases left unmatched: 16. The CDR3 sequence: CASGFRPREALSHEQFF. The CDR3 nucleotides read TGTGCTAGTGGTTTCCGCCCCCGGGAGGCCCTATCCCATGAGCAGTTCTTC. The variable domain in full, completed from reference TRBV12-5 and TRBJ2-1, reads DARVTQTPRHKVTEMGQEVTMRCQPILGHNTVFWYRQTMMQGLELLAYFRNRAPLDDSGMPKDRFSAEMPDATLATLKIQPSEPRDSAVYFCASGFRPREALSHEQFFGPGTRLTVL.